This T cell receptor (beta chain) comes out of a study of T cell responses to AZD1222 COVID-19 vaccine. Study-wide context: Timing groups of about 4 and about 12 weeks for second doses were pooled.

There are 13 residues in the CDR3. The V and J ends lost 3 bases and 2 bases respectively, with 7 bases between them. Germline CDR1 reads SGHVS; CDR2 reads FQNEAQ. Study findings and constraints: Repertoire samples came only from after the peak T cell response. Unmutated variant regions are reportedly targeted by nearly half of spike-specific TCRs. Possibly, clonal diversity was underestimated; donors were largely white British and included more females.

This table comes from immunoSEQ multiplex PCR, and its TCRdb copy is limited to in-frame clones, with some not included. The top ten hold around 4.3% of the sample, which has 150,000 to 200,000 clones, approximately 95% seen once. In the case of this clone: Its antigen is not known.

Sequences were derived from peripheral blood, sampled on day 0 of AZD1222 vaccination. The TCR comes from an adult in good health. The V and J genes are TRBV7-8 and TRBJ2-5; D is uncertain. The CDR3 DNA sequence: TGTGCCAGCAGCTTTGCAGGACAAGAGACCCAGTACTTC. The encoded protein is CASSFAGQETQYF.